The 5 T cell receptor beta chains below come from one sample, sequenced in a study of blood T cell repertoires in COVID-19 (dated by TCRdb to about 2020). The library was obtained by the immunoSEQ multiplex PCR assay. Drawn from immuneACCESS, this table holds only the in-frame rearrangements with V and J called that TCRdb kept. Clones are partly lost; checked studies trace under half to an unresolved V gene and leave the rest unexplained. The sample table lists a few hundred thousand clones, about 86% of them with a count of one. The ten largest clones represent around 14% of the sample. The sample was peripheral blood. These receptors all stem from a person aged 65 to 79 with COVID-19, enrolled during active disease.

This clone was seen at least ten times. The genes are TRBV4-1 and TRBJ2-1, with 7 bases lining up with TRBD2. Germline V gives CDR1 MGHRA, CDR2 YSYEKL. With V trimmed by 4 bases and J by 6 bases, 6 bases remained unmatched. The CDR3 is made up of 14 amino acids. The CDR3 spells CASSRAGEVNEQFF. For the CDR3, the DNA is TGCGCCAGCAGCCGGGCGGGAGAGGTCAATGAGCAGTTCTTC.

CDR3 nucleotide sequence: TGCGCCAGCAGCTTAGCCCCGGGACAGGGCTACGAGCAGTACTTC. It yields the protein CASSLAPGQGYEQYF. This rearrangement joins TRBV5-1 to TRBJ2-7; 9 positions agree with TRBD1. CDR1 SGHRS and CDR2 YFSETQ come from the germline V gene. CDR3 length: 15 amino acids. V was clipped by 2 bases and J by 3 bases; unmatched bases: 6.

This clone was recorded a few times. The chain links TRBV3-1 (or the pseudogene TRBV3-2) to TRBJ1-5, with D possibly matching TRBD1 (5 bases). Germline V lookup: CDR1 LGHDT, CDR2 YNNKEL (reference sequence). The V end lost 1 base, the J end lost 5 bases, and 12 bases lay between the germline ends. This CDR3 is 15 amino acids long. The CDR3 region has the DNA TGTGCCAGCAGCCAAGGAGAAGGGGTGCATCAGCCCCAGCATTTT. As protein: CASSQGEGVHQPQHF.

J is TRBJ1-4 and V is TRBV23-1; possible D gene TRBD1, 5 bases. TRBV23-1 is an ORF, and what it does is uncertain. Deletions cut 2 bases from V and 10 bases from J, with 14 bases between. There are 14 residues in the CDR3. The CDR3 protein is CASSQKRQGGKLFF. CDR3 sequence (DNA): TGCGCCAGCAGTCAAAAGCGGCAGGGAGGAAAACTGTTTTTT.

The rearrangement links TRBV11-1 to TRBJ1-2; 7 positions agree with TRBD1. J was trimmed by 0 bases and V by 5 bases; bases with no gene match: 6. The V gene's germline CDR1 is SGHAT and CDR2 FQDESV (reference sequence). CDR3 length: 15 amino acids. The CDR3 spells CASSTGQVPNYGYTF. The CDR3 DNA is TGTGCCAGCAGCACCGGACAGGTTCCTAACTATGGCTACACCTTC.